Listed here are 30 T cell receptor beta chains from one sample, sequenced in a study of long-term antiretroviral therapy in people with HIV. Investigators performed immunoSEQ version v3.0 at survey level. Here immunoSEQ multiplex PCR was the method, and the copy in TCRdb shows in-frame clones only, minus some. The sample carries some 26,000 clones, more than 85% recorded once. The material sequenced was unsorted PBMCs, taken 2.7 years after starting antiretroviral therapy. These receptors all come from a man between 35 and 55 years old with HIV.

V gene TRBV15 combines with J gene TRBJ1-3; TRBD1 might be the D (5 bases). This CDR3 has 15 residues. Germline assignment: CDR1 LNHNV and CDR2 YYDKDF (reference sequence). Trimming cost V 1 base and J 3 bases, with 10 bases left between them. The CDR3: CATSRAPGFGNTIYF. In DNA form, the CDR3 reads TGTGCCACCAGCAGAGCCCCAGGGTTTGGAAACACCATATATTTT.

The chain uses TRBV6-5 and TRBJ1-1; D not resolved. The CDR3 runs 12 residues. The V end was cut by 0 bases, the J end by 8 bases, with 7 bases between. Germline loops: CDR1 MNHEY, CDR2 SVGAGI. The CDR3, as DNA: TGTGCCAGCAGTTACTCGGACGGAGAAGCTTTCTTT. It encodes CASSYSDGEAFF.

The CDR3 sequence: CASSWDLGSPLHF. The DNA of the CDR3 is TGTGCCAGCAGCTGGGACCTAGGATCACCCCTCCACTTT. The V gene is TRBV5-8, the J gene TRBJ1-6; D possibly corresponds to TRBD1 (5 bases). The CDR3 length is 13 residues. Germline assignment: CDR1 SGHTS and CDR2 YDEGEE. V was clipped by 3 bases and J by 10 bases, with 11 bases between them.

V usage is TRBV5-5 and J usage is TRBJ1-5; no definite D call. CDR1 and CDR2 from the germline V gene are SGHKS and YYEKEE (reference sequence). The V and J ends lost 0 bases and 5 bases respectively, with 9 bases between them. The CDR3 extends over 14 amino acids. The CDR3 DNA follows: TGTGCCAGCAGCTTGGTGGAGAGCTATCAGCCCCAGCATTTT. Its translation is CASSLVESYQPQHF.

V is TRBV4-2 and J is TRBJ2-1; TRBD2 aligns across 11 bases. V lost 4 bases and J lost 9; bases outside the gene matches: 8. Germline V lookup: CDR1 LGHNA, CDR2 YNFKEQ. CDR3 length: 15 amino acids. CDR3 DNA sequence: TGTGCCAGCAGCCGTACTAGCGGGAGCAGTAGTGAGCAGTTCTTC. Its protein is CASSRTSGSSSEQFF.

This chain joins TRBV2 and TRBJ2-2; D is unresolved. The germline V gene has CDR1 SNHLY and CDR2 FYNNEI. Trimming stripped 8 bases from V and 5 bases from J, with 6 bases between. CDR3 length equals 11 residues. CDR3 sequence: CASLRTGELFF. For the CDR3, the DNA is TGTGCCAGCCTGAGAACCGGGGAGCTGTTTTTT.

The gene calls are TRBV7-9 and TRBJ2-7, with TRBD1 as a possible D gene (6 bases). The CDR3 is 14 amino acids. Germline V gene sequence: CDR1 SEHNR, CDR2 FQNEAQ (reference sequence). With 5 bases removed from V and 6 bases from J, the gap between germline ends came to 17 bases. The CDR3 region is CASSLGGNIAEQYF. The CDR3 bases are TGTGCCAGCAGCCTAGGGGGTAATATCGCCGAGCAGTACTTC.

This sequence joins TRBV10-3 and TRBJ2-3, with D possibly matching TRBD2 (6 bases). This CDR3 spans 15 amino acids. Trimming pared 8 bases from V and 0 bases from J, leaving 15 bases between. The V gene's germline CDR1 is ENHRY and CDR2 SYGVKD. In DNA form, the CDR3 reads TGTGCCATCTCCCTCAGCGGGCCGAGCACAGATACGCAGTATTTT. Translated, it gives CAISLSGPSTDTQYF.

The chain recombines TRBV5-4 with TRBJ1-1; the D gene is possibly TRBD1 (5 bases). In germline, CDR1 is SGHNT, CDR2 YYREEE (reference sequence). The CDR3 runs 14 residues. V shed 4 bases and J shed 1 base, with 11 bases lying between them. CDR3 amino acids: CASSRQRQNTEAFF. The CDR3, as DNA: TGTGCCAGCAGCCGACAGAGACAGAACACTGAAGCTTTCTTT.

The chain employs TRBV28 and TRBJ2-7; TRBD2 matches at 7 bases. The germline V gene encodes CDR1 MDHEN and CDR2 SYDVKM. Germline trimming cut 3 bases from V and 3 bases from J; bases unmatched to any gene: 14. This CDR3 has 17 amino acids. The CDR3 DNA reads as TGTGCCAGCAGTTTGGTGCCCCGAAGCGGGATGCTCTACGAGCAGTACTTC. It specifies CASSLVPRSGMLYEQYF.

The chain carries TRBV28 and TRBJ2-7; 8 nucleotides line up with TRBD1. Germline-derived CDR1 and CDR2 are MDHEN and SYDVKM. This CDR3 comprises 14 residues. V was clipped by 2 bases and J by 2 bases; unmatched bases: 2. The CDR3 coding sequence is TGTGCCAGCAGTTTAGACAGGGGAACCTACGAGCAGTACTTC. It translates to CASSLDRGTYEQYF.

DNA of the CDR3: TGCGCCAGCAGCCTCGAGACAGCCTTAAGCAGCACCTTC. Its protein product is CASSLETALSSTF. J is TRBJ1-2 and V is TRBV5-1; D is possibly TRBD1 (5 bases). The germline V and J ends were trimmed by 4 bases and 13 bases, with 20 bases remaining between them. The CDR3 is 13 residues long. The germline V gene encodes CDR1 SGHRS and CDR2 YFSETQ.

CDR3 region: CASSPQRQPQHF. Written as DNA, the CDR3 is TGTGCCAGTAGTCCTCAGCGTCAGCCCCAGCATTTT. The chain couples TRBV19 to TRBJ1-5; D ambiguous. Trimming stripped 5 bases from V and 6 bases from J, with 8 bases between. CDR3 length: 12 residues. Germline loops: CDR1 LNHDA, CDR2 SQIVND (reference sequence). Drawing the rest from reference TRBV19 and TRBJ1-5, the complete variable domain is DGGITQSPKYLFRKEGQNVTLSCEQNLNHDAMYWYRQDPGQGLRLIYYSQIVNDFQKGDIAEGYSVSREKKESFPLTVTSAQKNPTAFYLCASSPQRQPQHFGDGTRLSIL.

This chain joins TRBV4-2 and TRBJ1-5; a weak D match, TRBD1 (6 bases). CDR1 and CDR2 from the germline V gene are LGHNA and YNFKEQ. Trimming shortened V by 4 bases and J by 4 bases, and 17 bases separated the two germline ends. The CDR3 covers 16 residues. Here the CDR3 DNA reads TGTGCCAGCAGCCGGGACCCTGCAGGGACAAATCAGCCCCAGCATTTT. It codes for CASSRDPAGTNQPQHF.

The chain uses TRBV10-2 and TRBJ1-6; unclear D gene. Germline-derived CDR1 and CDR2 are WSHSY and SAAADI. Trimming took off 2 bases at V and 7 bases at J, with 12 bases between the two ends. CDR3 length: 15 residues. CDR3 amino acids: CASSELRRANSPLHF. The CDR3 nucleotides are TGCGCCAGCAGTGAGCTGAGGCGGGCGAATTCACCCCTCCACTTT.

V and J are TRBV30 and TRBJ1-5; D perhaps matches TRBD1 (6 bases). CDR3 length: 14 amino acids. V gave up 4 bases and J gave up 3 bases, with 13 bases separating them. The germline V gene encodes CDR1 GTSNPN and CDR2 SVGIG (reference sequence). This chain's CDR3 is CAWKGQGINQPQHF. Written as DNA, the CDR3 is TGTGCCTGGAAGGGGCAGGGGATCAATCAGCCCCAGCATTTT. Filled out from reference TRBV30 and TRBJ1-5, the complete variable domain reads SQTIHQWPATLVQPVGSPLSLECTVEGTSNPNLYWYRQAAGRGLQLLFYSVGIGQISSEVPQNLSASRPQDRQFILSSKKLLLSDSGFYLCAWKGQGINQPQHFGDGTRLSIL.

The V gene is TRBV4-3, the J gene TRBJ2-5, with TRBD1 identical over 7 bases. CDR1 is LGHNA and CDR2 is YSLEER in the germline V gene. The CDR3 has 16 amino acids. The trim removed 5 bases at V and 4 bases at J, leaving 13 bases unmatched. This chain's CDR3 is CASSSRTGLDSETQYF. The CDR3 DNA reads TGCGCCAGCAGCTCCAGGACAGGTTTGGATTCAGAGACCCAGTACTTC.

This rearrangement joins TRBV6-1 to TRBJ2-7; D gene uncertain. Germline assignment: CDR1 MNHNS and CDR2 SASEGT. Trimming shortened V by 4 bases and J by 0 bases, and 7 bases separated the two germline ends. The CDR3 length is 13 residues. The DNA of the CDR3 is TGTGCCAGCAGTGGGACGGTCTCCTACGAGCAGTACTTC. Encoded protein: CASSGTVSYEQYF.

The genes are TRBV6-5 and TRBJ2-7; tentatively, D is TRBD2 (6 bases). The CDR3 loop spans 13 amino acids. Between the trimmed V and J ends, which lost 6 bases and 6 bases, there was a span of 15 bases. CDR1 is MNHEY and CDR2 is SVGAGI in the germline V gene. The CDR3 DNA sequence: TGTGCCAGCAGGTCCGGACTAATGAGCGAGCAGTACTTC. Translation gives CASRSGLMSEQYF.

The chain carries TRBV6-5 and TRBJ2-7; 8 positions agree with TRBD1. V was pared by 2 bases and J by 3 bases, with 9 bases of the junction left unmatched. The germline V gene has CDR1 MNHEY and CDR2 SVGAGI. CDR3 size: 16 residues. The CDR3 nucleotides are TGTGCCAGCAGTTACCATTCGGGACAGGTCGTCTACGAGCAGTACTTC. It is translated as CASSYHSGQVVYEQYF.

This chain links TRBV29-1 with TRBJ2-3; tentatively, D is TRBD1 (6 bases). There are 14 residues in the CDR3. Germline assignment: CDR1 SQVTM and CDR2 ANQGSEA. V was cut by 6 bases and J by 1 base, with 14 bases left in between. The CDR3 is CSVDTGLGTDTQYF. The CDR3 DNA follows: TGCAGCGTGGATACAGGGTTGGGCACAGATACGCAGTATTTT.

This chain uses TRBV4-3 with TRBJ2-7, with 12 bases lining up with TRBD2. The germline V gene encodes CDR1 LGHNA and CDR2 YSLEER. The CDR3 runs 21 residues. V trimming: 1 base; J trimming: 0 bases; junction bases outside the gene matches: 16. The CDR3 coding sequence is TGCGCCAGCAGCCAAGTTTGGGGATCCGGGACTAGCGGGCCTAGCTCCTACGAGCAGTACTTC. It encodes CASSQVWGSGTSGPSSYEQYF.

The chain joins TRBV2 to TRBJ2-6, with D perhaps TRBD2 (5 bases). The CDR3 is made up of 14 amino acids. The V gene's germline CDR1 is SNHLY and CDR2 FYNNEI. V lost 6 bases and J 5 bases, leaving 11 bases between the germline ends. DNA for the CDR3: TGTGCCAGCAGCGCGGGCCCCCGGGCCAACGTCCTGACTTTC. It codes for CASSAGPRANVLTF.

The chain carries TRBV7-9 and TRBJ2-3, with 7 bases lining up with TRBD1. Germline CDR1 reads SEHNR; CDR2 reads FQNEAQ (reference sequence). The V segment lost 2 bases and the J segment 4 bases; nucleotides outside the gene matches: 6. This CDR3 is built from 15 residues. CDR3 nucleotides: TGTGCCAGCAGCTTAAGGGAAGGGGGCCCAGATACGCAGTATTTT. This translates into CASSLREGGPDTQYF.

The gene calls are TRBV4-3 and TRBJ1-3; D may be TRBD1 (5 bases). The CDR3 loop spans 17 amino acids. Germline V CDR1 and CDR2: LGHNA, YSLEER. The V gene lost 0 bases and the J gene lost 4 bases, with 16 bases spanning the gap. CDR3 nucleotide sequence: TGCGCCAGCAGCCAAGATCCCGGGGGGGGTCGGGGAAACACCATATATTTT. It encodes CASSQDPGGGRGNTIYF.

Judged by abundance, this clone is medium-sized (0.01 to 0.1%). The V call is TRBV27, the J call TRBJ2-7, with 10 bases that match TRBD2. The CDR3 length is 13 residues. The V segment lost 8 bases and the J segment 2 bases; nucleotides outside the gene matches: 3. The germline gives CDR1 MNHEY, CDR2 SMNVEV (reference sequence). The CDR3 DNA reads as TGTGCCAGCGGAGCGGGAGGGACCTACGAGCAGTACTTC. Translation gives CASGAGGTYEQYF.

This clone has more than one count but fewer than ten. This likely comes from a read error, as the CDR3 has no conserved phenylalanine or tryptophan at its end. The DNA is omitted, as the CDR3 cannot be located on it reliably, and the CDR3 follows TCRdb's listing. The rearrangement links TRBV6-1 to TRBJ1-1; the D call of TRBD1 is as the table states it, not checked on the DNA. The CDR3 sequence runs 10 residues, both termini included. Per germline, CDR1 MNHNS and CDR2 SASEGT. The CDR3 protein is CASSDRAPVL.

V gene TRBV7-9 combines with J gene TRBJ2-2; 8 bases align to TRBD2. The CDR3 sequence is 15 residues long. J was trimmed by 7 bases and V by 3 bases; bases with no gene match: 7. From germline, CDR1 is SEHNR and CDR2 FQNEAQ (reference sequence). This chain's CDR3 is CASSLGLGVIGELFF. DNA for the CDR3: TGTGCCAGCAGCTTGGGACTAGGTGTCATCGGGGAGCTGTTTTTT.

The chain recombines TRBV29-1 with TRBJ2-6; tentatively, D is TRBD1 (5 bases). CDR1 SQVTM and CDR2 ANQGSEA come from the germline V gene. V was pared by 6 bases and J by 2 bases, with 8 bases between. The length of the CDR3 is 13 residues. The CDR3 reads CSVQDPGANVLTF. In nucleotides, the CDR3 is TGCAGCGTACAGGACCCTGGGGCCAACGTCCTGACTTTC.

The chain links TRBV30 to TRBJ2-3; D possibly uses TRBD1 or TRBD2 (5 bases each). V was shortened by 1 base and J by 4 bases, with 6 bases between the two germline ends. The CDR3 spans 12 residues. Germline V gene data show CDR1 as GTSNPN and CDR2 as SVGIG (reference sequence). CDR3 protein: CAWSGGADTQYF. The CDR3 DNA reads TGTGCCTGGAGTGGAGGGGCAGATACGCAGTATTTT.